These 12 T cell receptor beta chains were all obtained from the same sample, sequenced in a study of blood T cells in healthy people across ages. Then a second PCR, running roughly 7 to 11 cycles, was carried out with a sample-barcoded 5' primer and a J-beta primer mix. TCRdb itself ran the 5' RACE reads through MiXCR, one entry per CDR3 protein. This table holds about 1.1 million distinct CDR3 sequences, less than 45% found once. Sequencing input: blood. Receptors were obtained from a man aged 18 to 30 in good health.

This clonotype was observed a handful of times. The V and J genes are TRBV7-2 and TRBJ1-2, with unresolved D. V dropped 5 bases and J dropped 4 bases, with 14 bases sitting between them. There are 14 residues in the CDR3. Germline loops: CDR1 SGHTA, CDR2 FQGNSA. CDR3: CASSQPTSRYGYTF. CDR3 in DNA: TGTGCCAGCAGCCAACCGACCAGCCGCTATGGCTACACCTTC. The full variable domain, rest sourced from reference TRBV7-2 and TRBJ1-2, is GAGVSQSPSNKVTEKGKDVELRCDPISGHTALYWYRQSLGQGLEFLIYFQGNSAPDKSGLPSDRFSAERTGGSVSTLTIQRTQQEDSAVYLCASSQPTSRYGYTFGSGTRLTVV.

This rearrangement joins TRBV4-3 to TRBJ1-5, with TRBD1 matching 8 bases. Per germline, CDR1 LGHNA and CDR2 YSLEER. With 1 base clipped from V and 8 bases from J, the junction kept 4 bases outside the gene matches. This CDR3 spans 14 amino acids. The CDR3 nucleotides are TGCGCCAGCAGCCAAGGGACAGGGAGTAAGCCCCAGCATTTT. This encodes CASSQGTGSKPQHF.

The chain has TRBV5-1 and TRBJ2-3; D is undetermined. V was shortened by 1 base and J by 6 bases, with 9 bases between the two germline ends. CDR1 is SGHRS, CDR2 YFSETQ, per germline. The CDR3 has 13 amino acids. The CDR3 region has the DNA TGCGCCAGCAGCTTGCTTATGGTGGATACGCAGTATTTT. This translates into CASSLLMVDTQYF.

This clonotype was detected only a few times. The chain is built from TRBV20-1 and TRBJ2-1; TRBD1 agrees at 8 bases. From germline, CDR1 is DFQATT and CDR2 SNEGSKA (reference sequence). The CDR3 runs 13 residues. The V segment lost 5 bases and the J segment 4 bases; nucleotides outside the gene matches: 4. CDR3 region: CSAPRQGYNEQFF. CDR3 DNA sequence: TGCAGTGCTCCCCGACAGGGGTACAATGAGCAGTTCTTC.

The chain couples TRBV12-3 or TRBV12-4 to TRBJ2-7; possibly TRBD1 for D (6 bases). The V end lost 3 bases, the J end lost 2 bases, and 14 bases lay between the germline ends. The CDR3 is 15 residues long. CDR3 residues: CASSFPDRRPYEQYF. The CDR3 nucleotides are TGTGCCAGCAGTTTCCCCGACAGGAGACCCTACGAGCAGTACTTC.

The V gene is TRBV29-1, the J gene TRBJ1-4; 9 bases are shared with TRBD1. This CDR3 region has 14 residues. The junction had 9 bases not matched to a gene; V was cut back by 2 bases and J by 11 bases. CDR1 and CDR2 (germline): SQVTM, ANQGSEA. This chain's CDR3 is CSVELSGQGGKLFF. In DNA, the CDR3 is TGCAGCGTTGAACTATCGGGACAGGGAGGGAAACTGTTTTTT.

This chain connects TRBV5-5 to TRBJ1-1; D is possibly TRBD1 (5 bases). The germline gives CDR1 SGHKS, CDR2 YYEKEE (reference sequence). V lost 4 bases, J lost 1 base, and 14 bases lay in between. The CDR3 consists of 15 residues. CDR3 nucleotide sequence: TGTGCCAGCAGCCGAAGAGGGGCCGAGAACACTGAAGCTTTCTTT. This sequence encodes CASSRRGAENTEAFF.

This clonotype was counted between two and nine times. The V call is TRBV4-2, the J call TRBJ1-1; no reliable D call. This CDR3 region has 15 residues. Germline V gene lookup returns CDR1 LGHNA and CDR2 YNFKEQ. The V and J ends lost 2 bases and 2 bases respectively, with 12 bases between them. The CDR3 DNA reads as TGTGCCAGCAGCCAAAACGTGGGGTCAAACACTGAAGCTTTCTTT. This translates into CASSQNVGSNTEAFF.

This clonotype turned up a few times. Sequence at one end of the junction differs from germline and may be a read error. The J gene is TRBJ2-2, the V gene TRBV4-2; D might be TRBD1 (6 bases). The CDR3 is 15 amino acids. Germline V gene data show CDR1 as LGHNA and CDR2 as YNFKEQ. CDR3 bases: TGTGCCAGCGGCCACAGGGCCGCGAACACCGGGGAGCTGTTTTTT. Protein: CASGHRAANTGELFF.

The rearrangement links TRBV5-6 to TRBJ2-7, with 8 positions matching TRBD1. Trimming took 2 bases from V and 0 from J; bases not matched to a gene: 4. In germline, CDR1 is SGHDT, CDR2 YYEEEE. The CDR3 is 15 amino acids. The CDR3 DNA follows: TGTGCCAGCAGCTTTGGGACAGGCCTCTCCTACGAGCAGTACTTC. Its translation: CASSFGTGLSYEQYF.

CDR3 sequence reads: CASSVGTGGKLFF. CDR3 nucleotide sequence: TGTGCCAGCAGCGTTGGGACAGGGGGCAAACTGTTTTTT. The chain couples TRBV9 to TRBJ1-4; the match to TRBD1 covers 12 bases. V shed 2 bases, J shed 11 bases, and the junction held 1 base outside the gene matches. The CDR3 is 13 amino acids. The germline gives CDR1 SGDLS, CDR2 YYNGEE.

The CDR3 loop is CASMRGLEDTQYF. The CDR3 bases are TGTGCCAGCATGAGGGGGTTAGAAGATACGCAGTATTTT. V is TRBV2 and J is TRBJ2-3, with D possibly matching TRBD1 (6 bases). CDR3 length: 13 residues. From germline, CDR1 is SNHLY and CDR2 FYNNEI. Trimming took off 7 bases at V and 5 bases at J, with 13 bases between the two ends.